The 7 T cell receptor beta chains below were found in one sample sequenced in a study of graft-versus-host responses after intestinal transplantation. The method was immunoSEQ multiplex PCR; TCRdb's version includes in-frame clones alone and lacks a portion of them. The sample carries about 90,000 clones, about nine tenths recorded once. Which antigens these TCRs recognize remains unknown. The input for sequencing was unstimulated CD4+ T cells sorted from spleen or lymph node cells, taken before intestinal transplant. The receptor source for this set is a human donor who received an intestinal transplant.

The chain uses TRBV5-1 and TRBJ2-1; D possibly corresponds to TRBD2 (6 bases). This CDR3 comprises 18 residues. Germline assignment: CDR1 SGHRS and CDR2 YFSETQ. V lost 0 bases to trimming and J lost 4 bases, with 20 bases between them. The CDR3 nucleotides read TGCGCCAGCAGCTTGGGCCTCGGGGACTGGGTTTGGTACAATGAGCAGTTCTTC. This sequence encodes CASSLGLGDWVWYNEQFF.

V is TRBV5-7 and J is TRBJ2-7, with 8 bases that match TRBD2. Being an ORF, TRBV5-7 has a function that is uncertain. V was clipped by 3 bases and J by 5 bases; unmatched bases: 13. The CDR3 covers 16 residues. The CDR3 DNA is TGTGCCAGCAGCTCCCAAGATAGACTAGCGTACCACGAGCAGTACTTC. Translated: CASSSQDRLAYHEQYF.

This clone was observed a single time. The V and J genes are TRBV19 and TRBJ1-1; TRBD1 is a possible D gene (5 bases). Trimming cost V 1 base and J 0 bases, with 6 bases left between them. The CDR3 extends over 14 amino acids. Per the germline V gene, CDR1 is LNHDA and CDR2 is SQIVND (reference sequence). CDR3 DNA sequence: TGTGCCAGTAGTATAGGGGACGTGAACACTGAAGCTTTCTTT. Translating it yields CASSIGDVNTEAFF. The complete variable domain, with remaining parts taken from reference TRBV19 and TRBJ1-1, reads DGGITQSPKYLFRKEGQNVTLSCEQNLNHDAMYWYRQDPGQGLRLIYYSQIVNDFQKGDIAEGYSVSREKKESFPLTVTSAQKNPTAFYLCASSIGDVNTEAFFGQGTRLTVV.

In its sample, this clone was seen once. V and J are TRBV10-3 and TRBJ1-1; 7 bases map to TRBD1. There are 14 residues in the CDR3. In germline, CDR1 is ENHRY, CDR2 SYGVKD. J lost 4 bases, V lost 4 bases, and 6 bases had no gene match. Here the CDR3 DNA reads TGTGCCATCAGTGGACAGGGTGGGTCCACTGAAGCTTTCTTT. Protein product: CAISGQGGSTEAFF.

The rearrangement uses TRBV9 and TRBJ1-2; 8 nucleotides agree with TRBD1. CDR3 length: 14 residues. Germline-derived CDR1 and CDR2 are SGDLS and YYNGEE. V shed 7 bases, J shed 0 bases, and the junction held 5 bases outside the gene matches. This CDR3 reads CASSGQGTNYGYTF. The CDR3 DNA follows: TGTGCCAGCTCCGGACAGGGAACTAACTATGGCTACACCTTC.

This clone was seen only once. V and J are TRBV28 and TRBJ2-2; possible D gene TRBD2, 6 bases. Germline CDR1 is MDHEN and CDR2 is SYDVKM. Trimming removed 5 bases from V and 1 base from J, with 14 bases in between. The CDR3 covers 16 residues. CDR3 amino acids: CASSLTGDRNTGELFF. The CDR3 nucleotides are TGTGCCAGCAGTCTTACGGGGGACCGGAACACCGGGGAGCTGTTTTTT. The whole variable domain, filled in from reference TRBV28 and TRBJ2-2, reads DVKVTQSSRYLVKRTGEKVFLECVQDMDHENMFWYRQDPGLGLRLIYFSYDVKMKEKGDIPEGYSVSREKKERFSLILESASTNQTSMYLCASSLTGDRNTGELFFGEGSRLTVL.

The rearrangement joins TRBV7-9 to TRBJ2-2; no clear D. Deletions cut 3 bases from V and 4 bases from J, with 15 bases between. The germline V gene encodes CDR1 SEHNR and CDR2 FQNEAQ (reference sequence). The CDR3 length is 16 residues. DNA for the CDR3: TGTGCCAGCAGCTTTATTGAGACACCAACCACCGGGGAGCTGTTTTTT. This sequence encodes CASSFIETPTTGELFF.